Listed below are T cell receptor beta chains from one sample, sequenced in a study of cytomegalovirus exposure and HLA in healthy donors. The repertoire was sequenced with immunoSEQ multiplex PCR; TCRdb's copy has only in-frame clones and lacks some. This table holds about 140,000 clones, more than 85% found once. Sequencing was done on a sample of PBMCs. Receptors originate from a man younger than 30 in good health and CMV-seropositive. Each CDR3 is given with its conserved first and last residue. Each record gives: CDR3 protein, CDR3 DNA, V gene, D gene, J gene. The D gene is left open where the match is weak.

cdr3_aa: CASSLDRGASYNEQFF
cdr3_nt: TGCGCCAGCAGCTTGGACCGGGGGGCCTCCTACAATGAGCAGTTCTTC
v_call: TRBV5-1
d_call: NA
j_call: TRBJ2-1

cdr3_aa: CASSPIQKNTEAFF
cdr3_nt: TGTGCCAGCTCACCAATTCAAAAGAACACTGAAGCTTTCTTT
v_call: TRBV18
d_call: NA
j_call: TRBJ1-1

cdr3_aa: CAWSETGAGEQYF
cdr3_nt: TGTGCCTGGAGTGAGACAGGGGCGGGGGAGCAGTACTTC
v_call: TRBV30
d_call: TRBD1
j_call: TRBJ2-7

cdr3_aa: CASSQEGGLRGYTF
cdr3_nt: TGCGCCAGCAGCCAAGAGGGGGGGCTTAGGGGCTACACCTTC
v_call: TRBV4-1
d_call: NA
j_call: TRBJ1-2

cdr3_aa: CASSPAGGGYYEQYF
cdr3_nt: TGTGCCAGCAGCCCCGCGGGCGGGGGCTACTACGAGCAGTACTTC
v_call: TRBV9
d_call: NA
j_call: TRBJ2-7

cdr3_aa: CASRQGSNQPQHF
cdr3_nt: TGTGCCAGCAGACAGGGGAGCAATCAGCCCCAGCATTTT
v_call: TRBV2
d_call: TRBD1
j_call: TRBJ1-5

cdr3_aa: CAWSDSPGPSYNEQFF
cdr3_nt: TGTGCCTGGAGTGATAGCCCGGGTCCCTCCTACAATGAGCAGTTCTTC
v_call: TRBV30
d_call: NA
j_call: TRBJ2-1

cdr3_aa: CASSLTSGGYEQYF
cdr3_nt: TGTGCCAGCAGCTTGACTAGCGGGGGATACGAGCAGTACTTC
v_call: TRBV7-6
d_call: TRBD2
j_call: TRBJ2-7

cdr3_aa: CASSDLRESSGGAGYNEQFF
cdr3_nt: TGTGCCAGCAGCGACCTCAGGGAGAGTAGCGGGGGGGCCGGGTACAATGAGCAGTTCTTC
v_call: TRBV7-6
d_call: TRBD2
j_call: TRBJ2-1

cdr3_aa: CASSPYRVEKENEQFF
cdr3_nt: TGTGCCAGCAGCCCTTACAGGGTAGAAAAGGAAAATGAGCAGTTCTTC
v_call: TRBV9
d_call: NA
j_call: TRBJ2-1

cdr3_aa: CASSESGRRYEQYF
cdr3_nt: TGTGCCAGCAGTGAAAGCGGGAGACGCTACGAGCAGTACTTC
v_call: TRBV2
d_call: TRBD2
j_call: TRBJ2-7

cdr3_aa: CSGGQATYEQYF
cdr3_nt: TGCAGCGGAGGACAGGCCACCTACGAGCAGTACTTC
v_call: TRBV29-1
d_call: TRBD1
j_call: TRBJ2-7

cdr3_aa: CASSLAGGGHTDTQYF
cdr3_nt: TGTGCCAGCAGCTTAGCAGGGGGCGGGCACACAGATACGCAGTATTTT
v_call: TRBV7-9
d_call: TRBD1
j_call: TRBJ2-3

cdr3_aa: CASSYGGGGPDTQYF
cdr3_nt: TGTGCCAGCAGTTACGGGGGGGGCGGGCCAGATACGCAGTATTTT
v_call: TRBV6-6
d_call: NA
j_call: TRBJ2-3

cdr3_aa: CASSLTQGVMNTEAFF
cdr3_nt: TGTGCCAGCAGCTTGACGCAGGGGGTTATGAACACTGAAGCTTTCTTT
v_call: TRBV5-6
d_call: TRBD1
j_call: TRBJ1-1

cdr3_aa: CASSSWTSYEQYF
cdr3_nt: TGTGCCAGCAGCTCCTGGACTAGCTACGAGCAGTACTTC
v_call: TRBV5-8
d_call: TRBD2
j_call: TRBJ2-7

cdr3_aa: CASSVEVFGNEQFF
cdr3_nt: TGTGCCAGCAGTGTGGAGGTTTTCGGGAATGAGCAGTTCTTC
v_call: TRBV6-1
d_call: NA
j_call: TRBJ2-1